This T cell receptor beta chain originates from a study of blood T cell repertoires in COVID-19. Source study methods: Reference gene primer amplification in the assay estimated nucleated cell counts. Measured with immunoSEQ multiplex PCR; TCRdb has only the in-frame clones, and not every one. Clonal size and the V and J genes are those of that table, whereas D and trimming came from the DNA. Seen here are about 350,000 clones, about 90% observed once, and the top ten hold 0.95% to 1.1%. CDR3 length: 18 amino acids. V dropped 7 bases and J dropped 1; count of bases not matched to a gene: 11. Germline V gene lookup returns CDR1 MNHEY and CDR2 SMNVEV (reference sequence). Recruitment covered roughly 24 US areas and drew participants whose ages spanned about 18 to 100 years. Only one count was recorded for this clone.

The chain has TRBV27 and TRBJ1-4; 11 nucleotides align to TRBD1. The clonotype was recovered from a woman aged 25-40 years who had been exposed to COVID-19. Sequencing input: PBMCs or T cells enriched from blood (not recorded which). CDR3 sequence: CASTSNGQGALTNEKLFF. The CDR3 coding sequence is TGTGCCAGCACCTCAAACGGACAGGGGGCGCTAACTAATGAAAAACTGTTTTTT.